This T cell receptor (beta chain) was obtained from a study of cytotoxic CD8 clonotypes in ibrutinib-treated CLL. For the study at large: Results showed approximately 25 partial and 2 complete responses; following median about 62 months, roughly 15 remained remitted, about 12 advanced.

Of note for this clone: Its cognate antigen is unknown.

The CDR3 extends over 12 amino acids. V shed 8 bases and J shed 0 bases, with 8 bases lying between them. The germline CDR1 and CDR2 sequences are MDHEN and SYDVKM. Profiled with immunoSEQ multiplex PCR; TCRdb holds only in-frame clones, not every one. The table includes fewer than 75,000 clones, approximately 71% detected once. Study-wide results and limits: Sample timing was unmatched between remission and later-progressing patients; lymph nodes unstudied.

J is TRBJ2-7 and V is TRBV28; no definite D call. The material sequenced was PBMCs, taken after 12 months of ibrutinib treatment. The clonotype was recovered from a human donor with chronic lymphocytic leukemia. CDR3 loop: CASLTGSYEQYF. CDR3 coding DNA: TGTGCCAGCCTAACCGGCTCCTACGAGCAGTACTTC.